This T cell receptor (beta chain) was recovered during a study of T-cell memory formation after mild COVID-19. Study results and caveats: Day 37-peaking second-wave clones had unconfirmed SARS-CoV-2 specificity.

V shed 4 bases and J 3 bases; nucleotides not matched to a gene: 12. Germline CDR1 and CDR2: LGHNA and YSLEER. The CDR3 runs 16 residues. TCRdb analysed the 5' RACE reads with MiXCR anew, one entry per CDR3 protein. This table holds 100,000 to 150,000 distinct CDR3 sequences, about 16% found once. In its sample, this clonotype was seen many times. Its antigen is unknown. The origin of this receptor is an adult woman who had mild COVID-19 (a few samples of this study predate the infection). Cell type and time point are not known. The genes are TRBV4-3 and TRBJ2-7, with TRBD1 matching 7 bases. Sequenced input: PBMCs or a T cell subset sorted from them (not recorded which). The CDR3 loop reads CASSPQGTQVIYEQYF. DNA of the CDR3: TGCGCCAGCAGCCCACAGGGGACCCAGGTTATCTACGAGCAGTACTTC.